This T cell receptor beta chain was captured in a study of Ad26.COV2.S vaccination and SARS-CoV-2 variants. Study-wide background: The vaccine Ad26.COV2.S was put into the muscle once, or twice with 56 days between. General study findings and limits: For non-spike TCRs, breadth in vaccine recipients resembled that in placebo recipients.

Treatment specified: around 19 received Ad26.COV2.S at low or high dose, single or two shots; a few received placebo; per-sample allocation not given. The study sampled participants on day 63 after the first vaccine or placebo injection. It was an adult aged 18-55 years in Boston who was the donor. Using immunoSEQ multiplex PCR, the repertoire was profiled, and TCRdb retains in-frame clones only, with some absent. The sample shows approximately 360,000 clones, 83% of them seen only once. Of note for this clone: The target antigen is unknown.

Sequencing was performed on peripheral blood, taken in a trial of Ad26.COV2.S vaccine versus placebo. The clonotype comes from a person aged 18-60 years who received the Ad26.COV2.S COVID-19 vaccine or a placebo.

The DNA for the CDR3 is TGTGCCAGTAGTACCTCCGGGACAGGTCAGGGAAAACTGTTTTTT. It is translated as CASSTSGTGQGKLFF. The chain employs TRBV19 and TRBJ1-4; TRBD1 aligns across 8 bases. This CDR3 has 15 residues. Germline V lookup: CDR1 LNHDA, CDR2 SQIVND (reference sequence). V shed 4 bases, J shed 10 bases, and the junction held 11 bases outside the gene matches.